A single sample gave rise to the 17 T cell receptor beta chains below, sequenced in a study of blood T cell repertoires in COVID-19. The assay was immunoSEQ multiplex PCR, and TCRdb's table has in-frame clones only and misses some. In the table there are under 200,000 clones, around 84% of which are singletons. Sequenced input: peripheral blood. These receptors were obtained from a man aged 25-45 years with active or convalescent COVID-19.

The V and J genes are TRBV5-1 and TRBJ1-6; D is uncertain. This CDR3 is built from 17 residues. With 2 bases removed from V and 5 bases from J, the gap between germline ends came to 17 bases. Germline V lookup: CDR1 SGHRS, CDR2 YFSETQ. The CDR3: CASSLFEGTGNNSPLHF. CDR3 nucleotides: TGCGCCAGCAGCTTATTCGAGGGAACTGGGAATAATTCACCCCTCCACTTT.

The gene calls are TRBV19 and TRBJ1-6, with D perhaps TRBD1 (6 bases). This CDR3 has 17 residues. Per the germline V gene, CDR1 is LNHDA and CDR2 is SQIVND (reference sequence). The V end lost 4 bases, the J end lost 4 bases, and 17 bases lay between the germline ends. Here the CDR3 reads CASSRDQGPAYNSPLHF. In DNA form, the CDR3 reads TGTGCCAGTAGTAGAGATCAGGGGCCGGCGTATAATTCACCCCTCCACTTT.

The chain couples TRBV5-4 to TRBJ1-1, with D uncertain. V lost 2 bases, J lost 0 bases, and 5 bases lay in between. The CDR3 sequence is 13 residues long. Germline CDR1 and CDR2: SGHNT and YYREEE (reference sequence). The CDR3 DNA sequence: TGTGCCAGCAGCTTATCAGTGAACACTGAAGCTTTCTTT. Amino acids: CASSLSVNTEAFF.

The chain couples TRBV4-3 to TRBJ2-7; 7 nucleotides agree with TRBD2. Germline loops: CDR1 LGHNA, CDR2 YSLEER. V shed 0 bases, J shed 3 bases, and the junction held 11 bases outside the gene matches. This CDR3 has 17 amino acids. The chain's CDR3 is CASSQESPSGMHYEQYF. Here the CDR3 DNA reads TGCGCCAGCAGCCAAGAGTCGCCTAGCGGTATGCACTACGAGCAGTACTTC.

The gene calls are TRBV12-3 or TRBV12-4 and TRBJ1-1; no clear D gene. V was trimmed by 9 bases and J by 1 base, leaving 12 bases between them. There are 13 residues in the CDR3. The CDR3 is CASRVAGNTEAFF. CDR3 bases: TGTGCCAGTCGAGTTGCAGGGAACACTGAAGCTTTCTTT.

The rearrangement uses TRBV6-4 and TRBJ2-2; weak D call: TRBD2 (7 bases). The ends were cut back, 3 bases at V and 6 bases at J, with 11 bases in the middle. Germline CDR1 MRHNA, CDR2 SNTAGT. The CDR3 loop spans 14 amino acids. The CDR3 DNA sequence: TGTGCCAGCAGTGAACAGGGAGGGTCCGGGGAGCTGTTTTTT. Encoded protein: CASSEQGGSGELFF.

V and J are TRBV2 and TRBJ1-1; TRBD1 agrees at 8 bases. The V gene's germline CDR1 is SNHLY and CDR2 FYNNEI. After removal of 6 bases from V and 0 bases from J, the junction contained 12 bases not matched to a gene. The CDR3 spans 17 residues. CDR3 amino acids: CASSHRGLDHMNTEAFF. CDR3 nucleotides: TGTGCCAGCAGCCACAGGGGGTTAGATCATATGAACACTGAAGCTTTCTTT.

J is TRBJ1-4 and V is TRBV30; tentatively, D is TRBD1 (5 bases). CDR1 and CDR2 from the germline V gene are GTSNPN and SVGIG (reference sequence). Trimming took off 5 bases at V and 10 bases at J, with 17 bases between the two ends. This CDR3 region has 13 residues. The CDR3 bases are TGTGCCTGGGGGTTGGGGGGAAACGGAAAACTGTTTTTT. Its protein is CAWGLGGNGKLFF.

This clone was observed once. The V call is TRBV5-1, the J call TRBJ2-5; TRBD2 agrees at 7 bases. The CDR3 runs 15 residues. Per germline, CDR1 SGHRS and CDR2 YFSETQ. The V and J ends lost 5 bases and 1 base, in that order; junction bases with no gene match: 8. The CDR3 sequence: CASRSIGGVQETQYF. The CDR3 DNA is TGCGCCAGCAGGTCGATTGGGGGGGTCCAAGAGACCCAGTACTTC.

V is TRBV11-2 and J is TRBJ2-1, with 8 positions matching TRBD2. Germline CDR1 is SGHAT and CDR2 is FQNNGV. The V and J ends lost 1 base and 7 bases, in that order; junction bases with no gene match: 3. The CDR3 runs to 14 residues. CDR3 protein: CASSLGSGMNEQFF. The CDR3 region has the DNA TGTGCCAGCAGCTTAGGTAGCGGGATGAATGAGCAGTTCTTC.

This chain uses TRBV7-9 with TRBJ2-3; 7 bases are shared with TRBD1. This CDR3 is built from 18 residues. V shed 0 bases, J shed 0 bases, and the junction held 9 bases outside the gene matches. The germline V gene encodes CDR1 SEHNR and CDR2 FQNEAQ (reference sequence). CDR3 nucleotide sequence: TGTGCCAGCAGCTTAGCAGAGACAGGGTCGGGGAGCACAGATACGCAGTATTTT. This translates into CASSLAETGSGSTDTQYF.

The J gene is TRBJ1-1, the V gene TRBV5-1, with TRBD1 as a possible D gene (5 bases). CDR3 size: 14 residues. Trimming shortened V by 0 bases and J by 5 bases, and 11 bases separated the two germline ends. Germline V gene sequence: CDR1 SGHRS, CDR2 YFSETQ. The CDR3 DNA is TGCGCCAGCAGCTTGGAAACCGGGGGGACTGAAGCTTTCTTT. This gives the protein CASSLETGGTEAFF.

V gene TRBV24-1 combines with J gene TRBJ2-4; possibly TRBD1 for D (5 bases). The CDR3 is 13 amino acids. Trimming cost V 6 bases and J 3 bases, with 8 bases left between them. Germline V gene sequence: CDR1 KGHDR, CDR2 SFDVKD. CDR3: CATSPDNKNIQYF. The CDR3 DNA is TGTGCCACCAGTCCGGACAACAAAAACATTCAGTACTTC.

The rearrangement uses TRBV19 and TRBJ1-1; no definite D call. Trimming removed 5 bases at V and 1 base at J, with 17 bases between. The CDR3 has 16 amino acids. Germline lookup yields CDR1 LNHDA and CDR2 SQIVND (reference sequence). CDR3 residues: CASSYPEGSRNTEAFF. CDR3 DNA: TGTGCCAGTAGTTACCCTGAGGGCTCCCGGAACACTGAAGCTTTCTTT.

V gene TRBV5-1 combines with J gene TRBJ2-5, with 12 bases identical to TRBD2. Germline values: CDR1 SGHRS, CDR2 YFSETQ. Trimming at V came to 7 bases and at J to 5 bases, leaving 3 bases not matched to a gene. This CDR3 is built from 13 residues. The CDR3 is CASCTSGGETQYF. For the CDR3, the DNA is TGCGCCAGCTGCACTAGCGGGGGGGAGACCCAGTACTTC.

The chain carries TRBV7-2 and TRBJ1-1, with 9 bases aligning to TRBD1. Germline V gene data show CDR1 as SGHTA and CDR2 as FQGNSA. J lost 0 bases, V lost 6 bases, and 5 bases had no gene match. The length of the CDR3 is 15 residues. In nucleotides, the CDR3 is TGTGCCAGCAGACACAGGGGGCTTGTGAACACTGAAGCTTTCTTT. Translated: CASRHRGLVNTEAFF.

The chain carries TRBV6-4 and TRBJ2-1; tentatively, D is TRBD1 (7 bases). The V gene's germline CDR1 is MRHNA and CDR2 SNTAGT. V gave up 0 bases and J gave up 4 bases, with 19 bases separating them. This CDR3 is 18 amino acids long. The chain's CDR3 is CASSDSAGGNPLYNEQFF. In DNA, the CDR3 is TGTGCCAGCAGTGACTCGGCAGGGGGGAATCCATTATACAATGAGCAGTTCTTC.